This T cell receptor beta chain was identified in a study of blood T cell repertoires in COVID-19. About the research overall: Acute-phase and convalescent COVID-19 samples originated in the United States, Italy and Spain.

J gave up 4 bases and V 4 bases, and 6 bases lay outside the gene matches. CDR1 and CDR2 (germline): LNHDA, SQIVND (reference sequence). The CDR3 covers 14 residues. This clone has just one count. Authors' methods: Quantification of nucleated cells was approximated via reference gene primer amplification. The table came from immunoSEQ multiplex PCR; TCRdb's copy has only in-frame clones and leaves some out. V and J calls and clone size are as listed in that table; D and trimming were resolved from the DNA. The sample records more than 200,000 clones, roughly 88% being singletons. The source of this sequence is a man older than 75 with acute or convalescent COVID-19. The rearrangement joins TRBV19 to TRBJ2-7; 8 nucleotides align to TRBD1. Sequenced: peripheral blood. The CDR3, as DNA: TGTGCCAGTAGTAGTCCGGGACAGGCATACGAGCAGTACTTC. Amino acid sequence: CASSSPGQAYEQYF.